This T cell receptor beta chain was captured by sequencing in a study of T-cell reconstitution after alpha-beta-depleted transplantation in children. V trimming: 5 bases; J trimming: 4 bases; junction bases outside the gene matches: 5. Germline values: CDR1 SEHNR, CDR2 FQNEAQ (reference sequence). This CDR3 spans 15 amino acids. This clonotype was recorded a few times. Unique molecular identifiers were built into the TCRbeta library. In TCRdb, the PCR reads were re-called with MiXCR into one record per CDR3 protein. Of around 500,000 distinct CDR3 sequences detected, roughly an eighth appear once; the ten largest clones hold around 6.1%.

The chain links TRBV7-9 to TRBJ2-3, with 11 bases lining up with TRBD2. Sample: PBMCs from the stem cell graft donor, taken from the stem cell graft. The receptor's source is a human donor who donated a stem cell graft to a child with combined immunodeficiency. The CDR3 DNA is TGTGCCAGCAGCCTTACTAGCGGGAGTTCAGATACGCAGTATTTT. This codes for CASSLTSGSSDTQYF.